This TCR beta chain was recovered during a study of CD4 and CD8 cells across lung adenocarcinoma regions. The patients had localized lung adenocarcinoma, a non-small cell subtype. This CDR3 is 14 amino acids long. Trimming took off 2 bases at V and 10 bases at J, with 15 bases between the two ends. CDR1 is SGHVS and CDR2 is FNYEAQ in the germline V gene. This clonotype was counted between two and nine times. A much larger clone is a single base away; this may be a read error. TCRdb used MiXCR to reprocess the PCR reads, holding one entry per CDR3 protein. This table holds several thousand distinct CDR3 sequences, 50% found once.

The sample taken for sequencing was CD4+ T cells from the margin of a lung tumor. This chain joins TRBV7-6 and TRBJ2-1, with D unresolved. This TCR was recovered from a male donor with lung adenocarcinoma. The CD4 and CD8 labels of this study may be unreliable. The CDR3 DNA is TGTGCCAGCAGCTTATCACCGTCCGTCTCCGAGCAGTTCTTC. This codes for CASSLSPSVSEQFF.